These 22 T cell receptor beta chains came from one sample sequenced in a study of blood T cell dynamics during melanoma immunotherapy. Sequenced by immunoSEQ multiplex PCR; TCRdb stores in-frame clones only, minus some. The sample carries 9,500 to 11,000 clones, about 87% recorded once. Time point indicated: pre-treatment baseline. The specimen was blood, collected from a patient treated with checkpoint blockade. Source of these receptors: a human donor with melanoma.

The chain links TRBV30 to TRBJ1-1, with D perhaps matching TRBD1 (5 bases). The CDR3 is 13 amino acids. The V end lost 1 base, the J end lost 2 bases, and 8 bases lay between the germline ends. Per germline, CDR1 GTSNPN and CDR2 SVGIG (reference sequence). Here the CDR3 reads CAWSGQTNTEAFF. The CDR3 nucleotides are TGTGCCTGGAGTGGACAGACTAACACTGAAGCTTTCTTT. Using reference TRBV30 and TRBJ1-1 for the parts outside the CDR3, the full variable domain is SQTIHQWPATLVQPVGSPLSLECTVEGTSNPNLYWYRQAAGRGLQLLFYSVGIGQISSEVPQNLSASRPQDRQFILSSKKLLLSDSGFYLCAWSGQTNTEAFFGQGTRLTVV.

The CDR3 sequence: CASSPNSGPYGYTF. The CDR3 DNA reads TGTGCCAGCAGCCCGAACAGCGGTCCCTATGGCTACACCTTC. The chain joins TRBV7-6 to TRBJ1-2, with no clear D. Germline V gene lookup returns CDR1 SGHVS and CDR2 FNYEAQ. The CDR3 runs 14 residues. Between the trimmed V and J ends, which lost 5 bases and 4 bases, there was a span of 14 bases.

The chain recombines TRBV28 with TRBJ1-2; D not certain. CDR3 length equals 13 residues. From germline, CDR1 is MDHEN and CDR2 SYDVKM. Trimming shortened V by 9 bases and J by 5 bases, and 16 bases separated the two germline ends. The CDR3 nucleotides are TGTGCCAGTTCTTATCCGGGGATTTATGGCTACACCTTC. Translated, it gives CASSYPGIYGYTF.

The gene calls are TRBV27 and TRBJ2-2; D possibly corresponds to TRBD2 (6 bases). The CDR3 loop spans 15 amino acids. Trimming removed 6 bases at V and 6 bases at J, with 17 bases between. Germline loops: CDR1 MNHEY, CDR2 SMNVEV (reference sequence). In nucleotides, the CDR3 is TGTGCCAGCAGCCCGACTAGGAGCGCGTCCGGGGAGCTGTTTTTT. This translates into CASSPTRSASGELFF.

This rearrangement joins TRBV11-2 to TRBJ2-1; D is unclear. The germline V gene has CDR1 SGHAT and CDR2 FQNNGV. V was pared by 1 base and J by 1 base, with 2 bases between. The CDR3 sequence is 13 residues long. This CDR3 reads CASSLVSYNEQFF. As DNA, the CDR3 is TGTGCCAGCAGCTTAGTGTCCTACAATGAGCAGTTCTTC.

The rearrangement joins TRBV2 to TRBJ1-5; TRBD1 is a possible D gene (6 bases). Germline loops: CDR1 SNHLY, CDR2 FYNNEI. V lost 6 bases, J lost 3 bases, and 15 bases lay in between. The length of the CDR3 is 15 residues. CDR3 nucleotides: TGTGCCAGCAGAGTACAGGGTCTGGACAATCAGCCCCAGCATTTT. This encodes CASRVQGLDNQPQHF.

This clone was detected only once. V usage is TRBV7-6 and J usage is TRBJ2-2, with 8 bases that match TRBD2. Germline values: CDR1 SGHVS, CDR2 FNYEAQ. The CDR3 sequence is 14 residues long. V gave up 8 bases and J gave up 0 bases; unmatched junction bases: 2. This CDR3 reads CASRSGTNTGELFF. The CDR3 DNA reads TGTGCCAGCCGTAGCGGGACGAACACCGGGGAGCTGTTTTTT.

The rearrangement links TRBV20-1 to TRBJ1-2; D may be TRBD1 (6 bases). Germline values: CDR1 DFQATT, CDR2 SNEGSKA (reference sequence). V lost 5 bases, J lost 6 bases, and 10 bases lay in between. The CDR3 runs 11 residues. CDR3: CSARTANGYTF. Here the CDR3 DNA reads TGCAGTGCTCGGACAGCGAATGGCTACACCTTC.

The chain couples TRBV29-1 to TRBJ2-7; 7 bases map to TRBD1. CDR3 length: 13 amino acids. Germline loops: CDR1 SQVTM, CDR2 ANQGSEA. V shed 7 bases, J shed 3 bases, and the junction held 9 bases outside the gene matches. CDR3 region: CSAQDRNCYEQYV. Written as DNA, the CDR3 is TGCAGCGCTCAGGACAGGAATTGCTACGAGCAGTACGTC.

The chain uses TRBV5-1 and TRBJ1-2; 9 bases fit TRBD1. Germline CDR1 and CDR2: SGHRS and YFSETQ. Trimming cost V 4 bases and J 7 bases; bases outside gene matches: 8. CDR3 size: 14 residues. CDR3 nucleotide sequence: TGCGCCAGCAGCCTCGACAGGGGGGATCGTGGCTACACCTTC. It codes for CASSLDRGDRGYTF.

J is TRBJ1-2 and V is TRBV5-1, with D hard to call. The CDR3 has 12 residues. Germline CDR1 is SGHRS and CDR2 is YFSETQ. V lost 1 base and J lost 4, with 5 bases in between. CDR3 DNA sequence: TGCGCCAGCAGCTTGTCCGGCTATGGCTACACCTTC. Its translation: CASSLSGYGYTF. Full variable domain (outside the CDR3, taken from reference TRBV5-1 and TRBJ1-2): KAGVTQTPRYLIKTRGQQVTLSCSPISGHRSVSWYQQTPGQGLQFLFEYFSETQRNKGNFPGRFSGRQFSNSRSEMNVSTLELGDSALYLCASSLSGYGYTFGSGTRLTVV.

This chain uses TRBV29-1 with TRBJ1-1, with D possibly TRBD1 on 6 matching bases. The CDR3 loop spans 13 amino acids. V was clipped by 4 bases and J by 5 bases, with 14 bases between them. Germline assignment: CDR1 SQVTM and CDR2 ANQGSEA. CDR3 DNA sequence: TGCAGCGTTGTGAGGGGGGGCCGGACTGAAGCTTTCTTT. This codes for CSVVRGGRTEAFF.

In DNA form, the CDR3 reads TGTGCCAGTAGTATGCGGCTCAGCACAGATACGCAGTATTTT. It specifies CASSMRLSTDTQYF. The chain uses TRBV19 and TRBJ2-3, with D unclear. Trimming took off 3 bases at V and 0 bases at J, with 7 bases between the two ends. The CDR3 length is 14 residues. The germline CDR1 and CDR2 sequences are LNHDA and SQIVND (reference sequence).

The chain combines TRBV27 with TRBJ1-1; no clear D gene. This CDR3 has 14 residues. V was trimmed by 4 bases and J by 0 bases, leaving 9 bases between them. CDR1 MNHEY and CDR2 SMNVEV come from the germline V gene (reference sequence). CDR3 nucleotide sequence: TGTGCCAGCAGTTGGGGTAAATTGAACACTGAAGCTTTCTTT. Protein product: CASSWGKLNTEAFF.

The CDR3 nucleotides are TGTGCCTGGAGTCAAATGAGCGGTTACGAGCAGTACGTC. Translating gives CAWSQMSGYEQYV. V gene TRBV30 combines with J gene TRBJ2-7, with a possible D match to TRBD2 (5 bases). V was shortened by 2 bases and J by 4 bases, with 12 bases between the two germline ends. Germline CDR1 is GTSNPN and CDR2 is SVGIG (reference sequence). The CDR3 runs to 13 residues.

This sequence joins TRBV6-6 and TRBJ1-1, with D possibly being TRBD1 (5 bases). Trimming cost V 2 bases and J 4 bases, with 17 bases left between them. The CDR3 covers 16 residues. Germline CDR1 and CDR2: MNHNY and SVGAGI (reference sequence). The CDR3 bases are TGTGCCAGCAGTTACCCACCCGGGGCGCTACGCACTGAAGCTTTCTTT. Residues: CASSYPPGALRTEAFF.

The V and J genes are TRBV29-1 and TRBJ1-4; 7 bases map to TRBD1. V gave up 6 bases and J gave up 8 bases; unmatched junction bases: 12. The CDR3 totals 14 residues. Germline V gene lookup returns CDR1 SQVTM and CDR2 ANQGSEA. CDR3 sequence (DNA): TGCAGCGTAGCCCCAGGGGGGGGGCGGGAAAAACTGTTTTTT. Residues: CSVAPGGGREKLFF.

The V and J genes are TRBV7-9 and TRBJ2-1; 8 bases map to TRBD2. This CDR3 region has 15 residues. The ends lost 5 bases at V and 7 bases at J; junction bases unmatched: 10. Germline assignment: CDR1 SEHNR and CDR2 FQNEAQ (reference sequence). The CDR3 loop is CASSPPFRGGNEQFF. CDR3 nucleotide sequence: TGTGCCAGCAGCCCCCCCTTCCGCGGGGGGAATGAGCAGTTCTTC.

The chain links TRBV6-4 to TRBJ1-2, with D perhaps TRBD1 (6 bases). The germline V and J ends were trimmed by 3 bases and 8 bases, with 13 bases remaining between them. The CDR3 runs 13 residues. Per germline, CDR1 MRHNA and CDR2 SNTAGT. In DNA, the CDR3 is TGTGCCAGCAGTGAACAGGGATTAGGCGGCTACACCTTC. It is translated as CASSEQGLGGYTF.

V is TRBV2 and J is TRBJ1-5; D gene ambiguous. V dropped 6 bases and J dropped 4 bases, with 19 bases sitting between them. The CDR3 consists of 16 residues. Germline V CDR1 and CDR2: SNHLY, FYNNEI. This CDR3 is CASSPQVPWANQPQHF. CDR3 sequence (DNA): TGTGCCAGCAGCCCGCAGGTCCCTTGGGCGAATCAGCCCCAGCATTTT. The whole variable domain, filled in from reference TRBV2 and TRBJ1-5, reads EPEVTQTPSHQVTQMGQEVILRCVPISNHLYFYWYRQILGQKVEFLVSFYNNEISEKSEIFDDQFSVERPDGSNFTLKIRSTKLEDSAMYFCASSPQVPWANQPQHFGDGTRLSIL.

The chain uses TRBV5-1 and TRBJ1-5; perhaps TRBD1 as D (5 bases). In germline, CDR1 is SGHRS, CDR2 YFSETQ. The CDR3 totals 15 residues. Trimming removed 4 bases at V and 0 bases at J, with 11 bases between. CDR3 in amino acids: CASSPDTFSNQPQHF. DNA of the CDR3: TGCGCCAGCAGCCCGGACACGTTTAGCAATCAGCCCCAGCATTTT.

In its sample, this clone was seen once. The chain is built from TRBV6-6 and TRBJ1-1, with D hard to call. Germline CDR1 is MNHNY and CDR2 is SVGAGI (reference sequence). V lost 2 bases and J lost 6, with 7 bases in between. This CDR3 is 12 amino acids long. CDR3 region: CASSYRGAEAFF. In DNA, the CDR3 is TGTGCCAGCAGTTACCGGGGAGCTGAAGCTTTCTTT.